Following are 20 T cell receptor beta chains from one sample sequenced in a study of blood T cell repertoires in COVID-19. The assay was immunoSEQ multiplex PCR, and TCRdb's table has in-frame clones only and misses some. Among approximately 220,000 clones listed, roughly 81% were seen once. The source material was peripheral blood. These receptors originate from a man over 45 who had recovered from COVID-19.

This sequence joins TRBV5-6 and TRBJ2-5; maybe TRBD2 (5 bases). Germline V lookup: CDR1 SGHDT, CDR2 YYEEEE. Trimming left V 4 bases short and J 4 bases short, with 11 bases between. The CDR3 spans 13 residues. CDR3 in DNA: TGTGCCAGCAGCATCCCTGCGGGAGAGACCCAGTACTTC. Protein: CASSIPAGETQYF.

The chain is built from TRBV10-1 and TRBJ2-5; 10 positions agree with TRBD1. This CDR3 is 18 amino acids long. Germline values: CDR1 WNHNN, CDR2 SYGVQD (reference sequence). V lost 6 bases to trimming and J lost 1 base; unmatched junction nucleotides: 14. The CDR3 loop is CASSLRQGAPRGQETQYF. In DNA form, the CDR3 reads TGCGCCAGCAGCCTTCGACAGGGGGCGCCTAGGGGCCAAGAGACCCAGTACTTC.

The chain joins TRBV30 to TRBJ1-1; D is unclear. The germline V gene has CDR1 GTSNPN and CDR2 SVGIG (reference sequence). The V gene lost 1 base and the J gene lost 7 bases, with 7 bases spanning the gap. The CDR3 runs to 11 residues. The DNA for the CDR3 is TGTGCCTGGAGTGGTCTCCGTGAAGCTTTCTTT. Amino acid sequence: CAWSGLREAFF.

This chain links TRBV6-5 with TRBJ1-4; D remains unclear. Germline CDR1 is MNHEY and CDR2 is SVGAGI. CDR3 length: 15 residues. Trimming pared 5 bases from V and 5 bases from J, leaving 15 bases between. Here the CDR3 DNA reads TGTGCCAGCAGTCCTAACCCACCTTCCAATGAAAAACTGTTTTTT. As protein: CASSPNPPSNEKLFF.

This chain joins TRBV20-1 and TRBJ2-1, with 8 nucleotides matching TRBD1. CDR1 and CDR2 from the germline V gene are DFQATT and SNEGSKA (reference sequence). The junction had 23 bases not matched to a gene; V was cut back by 3 bases and J by 10 bases. The CDR3 sequence is 18 residues long. The CDR3 sequence is CSASSAGGKGIGSKEQFF. CDR3 DNA: TGCAGTGCTAGTTCGGCAGGGGGCAAGGGCATAGGTTCAAAGGAGCAGTTCTTC.

CDR3 region: CASSQDWPSGANVLTF. The CDR3 DNA reads TGCGCCAGCAGCCAAGATTGGCCCTCTGGGGCCAACGTCCTGACTTTC. V usage is TRBV4-1 and J usage is TRBJ2-6, with D unresolved. The CDR3 is 16 residues long. Trimming removed 0 bases from V and 0 bases from J, with 6 bases in between. Germline V gene lookup returns CDR1 MGHRA and CDR2 YSYEKL.

V and J are TRBV5-5 and TRBJ1-1; TRBD1 might be the D (6 bases). Germline CDR1 is SGHKS and CDR2 is YYEKEE (reference sequence). The V gene lost 2 bases and the J gene lost 4 bases, with 15 bases spanning the gap. CDR3 size: 15 residues. CDR3: CASSLNPTGSTEAFF. The DNA of the CDR3 is TGTGCCAGCAGCTTAAATCCCACAGGGAGCACTGAAGCTTTCTTT.

The chain employs TRBV7-9 and TRBJ2-5; the match to TRBD2 covers 10 bases. The CDR3 covers 14 residues. Germline values: CDR1 SEHNR, CDR2 FQNEAQ (reference sequence). The ends lost 6 bases at V and 5 bases at J; junction bases unmatched: 6. Here the CDR3 reads CASRASGSKETQYF. The CDR3 nucleotides are TGTGCCAGCAGAGCTAGCGGGAGTAAGGAGACCCAGTACTTC.

This clone has ten or more counts. The chain has TRBV9 and TRBJ1-2; perhaps TRBD1 as D (5 bases). The CDR3 spans 14 residues. Germline V gene lookup returns CDR1 SGDLS and CDR2 YYNGEE. V lost 4 bases, J lost 4 bases, and 14 bases lay in between. This CDR3 is CASSPETALYGYTF. The DNA for the CDR3 is TGTGCCAGCAGCCCAGAGACAGCGCTCTATGGCTACACCTTC. Together with reference TRBV9 and TRBJ1-2, the CDR3 gives the full variable domain: DSGVTQTPKHLITATGQRVTLRCSPRSGDLSVYWYQQSLDQGLQFLIQYYNGEERAKGNILERFSAQQFPDLHSELNLSSLELGDSALYFCASSPETALYGYTFGSGTRLTVV.

The V call is TRBV7-9, the J call TRBJ2-5; D is perhaps TRBD2 (6 bases). V was cut by 5 bases and J by 2 bases, with 12 bases left in between. Germline loops: CDR1 SEHNR, CDR2 FQNEAQ (reference sequence). This CDR3 has 14 amino acids. The CDR3 DNA is TGTGCCAGCAGCCCGGGACTGAATCAAGAGACCCAGTACTTC. Amino acid sequence: CASSPGLNQETQYF.

The chain is built from TRBV27 and TRBJ2-7, with 11 nucleotides matching TRBD2. The CDR3 is 16 amino acids. Germline V gene lookup returns CDR1 MNHEY and CDR2 SMNVEV (reference sequence). The trim removed 4 bases at V and 4 bases at J, leaving 9 bases unmatched. The CDR3 DNA is TGTGCCAGCAGTTCGGCTCGACTAGCGGGAACGTACGAGCAGTACTTC. Encoded protein: CASSSARLAGTYEQYF.

The chain has TRBV5-1 and TRBJ2-7; the match to TRBD1 covers 9 bases. CDR1 is SGHRS and CDR2 is YFSETQ in the germline V gene. This CDR3 contains 15 residues. V lost 4 bases and J lost 3; bases outside the gene matches: 8. CDR3 DNA: TGCGCCAGCAGCCCCAGGGGGGGACAGGGCTACGAGCAGTACTTC. Translated, it gives CASSPRGGQGYEQYF.

The genes are TRBV19 and TRBJ2-1; 12 bases fit TRBD2. CDR3 length equals 16 residues. J lost 3 bases, V lost 5 bases, and 5 bases had no gene match. The germline V gene encodes CDR1 LNHDA and CDR2 SQIVND (reference sequence). The DNA of the CDR3 is TGTGCCAGTAGTTTTAGGACTAGCGGGATCTACAATGAGCAGTTCTTC. Translating gives CASSFRTSGIYNEQFF.

The chain combines TRBV19 with TRBJ2-2; maybe TRBD1 (7 bases). CDR3 length equals 17 residues. V was shortened by 8 bases and J by 3 bases, with 22 bases between the two germline ends. CDR1 LNHDA and CDR2 SQIVND come from the germline V gene (reference sequence). CDR3 DNA: TGTGCCAGTCGAACCACGAGACAGGGACTTTACACCGGGGAGCTGTTTTTT. Encoded protein: CASRTTRQGLYTGELFF.

The rearrangement uses TRBV19 and TRBJ2-7; D possibly corresponds to TRBD1 (6 bases). This CDR3 comprises 15 residues. Trimming took 6 bases from V and 1 from J, leaving 16 bases between them. Germline-derived CDR1 and CDR2 are LNHDA and SQIVND (reference sequence). CDR3 in amino acids: CASSPGDLRSYEQYF. The CDR3 DNA is TGTGCCAGTAGCCCAGGGGACCTGAGGTCCTACGAGCAGTACTTC.

The V gene is TRBV5-1, the J gene TRBJ2-5, with unresolved D. Germline assignment: CDR1 SGHRS and CDR2 YFSETQ. This CDR3 has 11 amino acids. V shed 6 bases and J shed 2 bases, with 5 bases lying between them. The CDR3 DNA follows: TGCGCCAGCACATCACAAGAGACCCAGTACTTC. It specifies CASTSQETQYF. Variable domain in full (rest from reference TRBV5-1 and TRBJ2-5): KAGVTQTPRYLIKTRGQQVTLSCSPISGHRSVSWYQQTPGQGLQFLFEYFSETQRNKGNFPGRFSGRQFSNSRSEMNVSTLELGDSALYLCASTSQETQYFGPGTRLLVL.

The J gene is TRBJ2-7, the V gene TRBV7-6; 8 bases line up with TRBD1. Per germline, CDR1 SGHVS and CDR2 FNYEAQ. J was trimmed by 1 base and V by 5 bases; bases with no gene match: 10. The CDR3 consists of 16 residues. The CDR3 is CASSLGQGIGSYEQYF. The CDR3 nucleotides read TGTGCCAGCAGCCTCGGACAGGGAATCGGGTCCTACGAGCAGTACTTC.

This chain uses TRBV14 with TRBJ2-1; 7 positions match TRBD2. V lost 4 bases and J lost 2; bases outside the gene matches: 11. Germline CDR1 SGHDN, CDR2 FVKESK. This CDR3 spans 17 amino acids. CDR3 residues: CASSPLGGRAPYNEQFF. DNA of the CDR3: TGTGCCAGCAGCCCCCTTGGGGGGAGGGCTCCCTACAATGAGCAGTTCTTC.

This clone was observed once. The chain combines TRBV27 with TRBJ2-2; tentatively, D is TRBD1 (5 bases). The V and J ends lost 6 bases and 4 bases respectively, with 18 bases between them. The CDR3 has 16 residues. CDR1 and CDR2 from the germline V gene are MNHEY and SMNVEV (reference sequence). CDR3 protein: CASSTQGRARTGELFF. The CDR3 DNA reads TGTGCCAGCAGCACCCAGGGAAGGGCTCGCACCGGGGAGCTGTTTTTT.

The chain uses TRBV5-5 and TRBJ1-5, with 8 nucleotides matching TRBD1. The CDR3 covers 16 residues. Germline trimming cut 4 bases from V and 0 bases from J; bases unmatched to any gene: 6. CDR1 is SGHKS and CDR2 is YYEKEE in the germline V gene (reference sequence). Here the CDR3 DNA reads TGTGCCAGCAGCCCACAGGGGGGAAATAGCAATCAGCCCCAGCATTTT. Protein: CASSPQGGNSNQPQHF.